This entry features one TCR beta chain sequence. The entry originates in a study of monozygotic twins with inflammatory bowel disease. The CDR3 has 15 residues. CDR1 and CDR2 from the germline V gene are SGHTA and FQGTGA. The UMIs contained a 6-nucleotide sample barcode. They were added by template switching during cDNA synthesis. After re-calling the 5' RACE reads, TCRdb lists one entry per CDR3 protein, DNA absent. The repertoire table contains about 300,000 distinct CDR3 sequences. The chain couples TRBV7-3 to TRBJ2-3; TCRdb's D gene call, TRBD2, goes unchecked for lack of DNA. This sequence originates from a human donor with ulcerative colitis or Crohn's disease, or a healthy co-twin of an affected twin (not recorded which). Material: blood. CDR3 residues: CASSSSGGISDTQYF. The whole variable domain, filled in from reference TRBV7-3 and TRBJ2-3, reads GAGVSQTPSNKVTEKGKYVELRCDPISGHTALYWYRQSLGQGPEFLIYFQGTGAADDSGLPNDRFFAVRPEGSVSTLKIQRTERGDSAVYLCASSSSGGISDTQYFGPGTRLTVL.